A single TCR beta chain is shown here with its context. The data are from a study of shared clonotypes between healthy human individuals. The CDR3 length is 18 residues. Germline V gene sequence: CDR1 MGHRA, CDR2 YSYEKL. Germline trimming cut 4 bases from V and 1 base from J; bases unmatched to any gene: 11. At the deep level, the assay was run. Genomic DNA per cell subset filled all wells of several immunoSEQ plates. Libraries were prepared by immunoSEQ multiplex PCR; TCRdb keeps only in-frame clonotypes and omits some of them. This table has 800,000 to 1,200,000 clones, approximately 80% appearing once.

This clonotype originated in a man between 18 and 29 years old in good health. Some clones in this sample may be carry-over from other donors' samples. Specimen: memory CD4+ T cells from PBMCs. The subset: CD45RA-negative fraction. The chain carries TRBV4-1 and TRBJ2-2; TRBD1 matches 8 bases. CDR3 nucleotide sequence: TGCGCCAGCAGCCGCGGACCTTTAGGACAGGGGAACACCGGGGAGCTGTTTTTT. Translation: CASSRGPLGQGNTGELFF.